This TCR beta chain originates from a study of blood T cell repertoires in COVID-19. The CDR3 has 14 residues. Per germline, CDR1 SGHNT and CDR2 YYREEE (reference sequence). V was cut by 3 bases and J by 8 bases, with 14 bases left in between. Per the study methods: Reference gene primer amplification gave estimated nucleated cell counts. The table came from immunoSEQ multiplex PCR; TCRdb's copy has only in-frame clones and leaves some out. The DNA was the basis for D and trimming; V, J and clone size are from that table. The sample has 75,000 to 95,000 clones, around 87% seen once. Sequencing input: peripheral blood. This sequence joins TRBV5-4 and TRBJ1-4; D is unclear. This receptor was identified in a human donor in a cohort sampled during active COVID-19. CDR3 residues: CASSSAGSLEKLFF. CDR3 in DNA: TGTGCCAGCAGCTCCGCGGGCAGTTTGGAAAAACTGTTTTTT.